The rows below give T cell receptor beta chains drawn from one sample of a study of human T cells and chemical hapten exposure. TCRdb passed the 5' RACE reads through MiXCR, listing each CDR3 protein once. The sample includes 150,000 or so distinct CDR3 sequences, 3.5% to 5% of them seen just once. The origin of the receptors is a female donor in good health. CDR3s include the opening cysteine and the closing phenylalanine or tryptophan. D genes are given only for firm matches. Only some rows state a clone size, as once, few, many or a class for expanded clones.

D	V	J	size	DNA	CDR3
.	TRBV15	TRBJ1-2	.	TGTGCCACCAGCAAAGGGCAACCAAGCTATGGCTACACCTTC	CATSKGQPSYGYTF
.	TRBV3-1	TRBJ2-2	many	TGTGCCAGCAGCCCTCAAGTTAACACCGGGGAGCTGTTTTTT	CASSPQVNTGELFF
.	TRBV12-3/TRBV12-4	TRBJ1-5	many	TGTGCCAGCAGTACTTATAGCAATCAGCCCCAGCATTTT	CASSTYSNQPQHF
.	TRBV20-1	TRBJ1-5	.	TGCAGTGCTAGAATGGAAGGTGGAAGCAATCAGCCCCAGCATTTT	CSARMEGGSNQPQHF
.	TRBV7-6	TRBJ1-5	.	TGTGCCAGCAGCTACGGAGGGCAAAATCAGCCCCAGCATTTT	CASSYGGQNQPQHF
.	TRBV14	TRBJ2-3	many	TGTGCCAGCAGCCAATCCCGAGGGGCAGATACGCAGTATTTT	CASSQSRGADTQYF
.	TRBV19	TRBJ2-4	many	TGTGCCAGTAGTAGGGGCCTTGAAAACATTCAGTACTTC	CASSRGLENIQYF
.	TRBV13	TRBJ2-6	many	TGTGCCAGCAGCTTGCGAGGATACAACGTCCTGACTTTC	CASSLRGYNVLTF
TRBD2	TRBV12-3/TRBV12-4	TRBJ2-3	.	TGTGCCAGCAGTTGTTCCGGGGGGGCCTGGTATTTT	CASSCSGGAWYF
.	TRBV14	TRBJ1-1	few	TGTGCCAGCAGCCCTGCGGTCGGCAGGGTAAACACTGAAGCTTTCTTT	CASSPAVGRVNTEAFF
.	TRBV20-1	TRBJ2-3	many	TGCAGTGCTAGTGTGGGGGCGGAAGATACGCAGTATTTT	CSASVGAEDTQYF
.	TRBV7-9	TRBJ1-5	many	TGTGCCAGCAGCTTAGTGGCAGGGGACAATCAGCCCCAGCATTTT	CASSLVAGDNQPQHF
TRBD2	TRBV28	TRBJ2-3	few	TGTGCCAGCAGTCAATGGGCTAGCGGGGGCTTCACAGATACGCAGTATTTT	CASSQWASGGFTDTQYF
.	TRBV6-4	TRBJ2-1	many	TGTGCCAGCAGTGACACTCTATACAATGAGCAGTTCTTC	CASSDTLYNEQFF
.	TRBV5-1	TRBJ2-7	many	TGCGCCAGCAGCGCCGGGGACACCATCTCATCCTACGAGCAGTACTTC	CASSAGDTISSYEQYF
TRBD2	TRBV7-9	TRBJ2-1	.	TGTGCCAGCAGGTTGACTAGCGAGGGAGGGCAGTTCTTC	CASRLTSEGGQFF
.	TRBV28	TRBJ2-7	few	TGTGCCAGCAGTTTAGATACATCAGTCGGGGGTTCCTACGAGCAGTACTTC	CASSLDTSVGGSYEQYF
TRBD2	TRBV27	TRBJ2-5	many	TGTGCCAGCAGTTTATCCGGTATCGGGGGGGGCGTGACCCAGTACTTC	CASSLSGIGGGVTQYF
.	TRBV14	TRBJ1-1	many	TGTGCCAGCAGCGGGAGGACGGGTTACACTGAAGCTTTCTTT	CASSGRTGYTEAFF
TRBD2	TRBV15	TRBJ2-3	many	TGTGCCACCAGCAAGACTAGCGGGGGTAGCACAGATACGCAGTATTTT	CATSKTSGGSTDTQYF
.	TRBV10-3	TRBJ2-5	many	TGTGCCATCAGTGAGCCCCAAGAGACCCAGTACTTC	CAISEPQETQYF
TRBD1	TRBV29-1	TRBJ2-3	few	TGCAGCGTAGCCGGGACAGGGTCCACAGATACGCAGTATTTT	CSVAGTGSTDTQYF
TRBD2	TRBV3-1	TRBJ2-1	many	TGTGCCAGCAGCCAAGACCCCGCGGGGGCCTACAATGAGCAGTTCTTC	CASSQDPAGAYNEQFF
.	TRBV5-4	TRBJ2-3	.	TGTGCCAGCAGCACCGACACAGATACGCAGTATTTT	CASSTDTDTQYF
.	TRBV20-1	TRBJ2-7	few	TGCAGTGCTAGGGTCAGCTCAGATCCAGGAGGCGAGCAGTACTTC	CSARVSSDPGGEQYF
.	TRBV4-1	TRBJ2-5	.	TGCGCCAGCAGCCAAGAAAACCACCAAGAGACCCAGTACTTC	CASSQENHQETQYF
.	TRBV24-1	TRBJ2-1	.	TGTGCCACCGCCGGGCTGTTCAATGAGCAGTTCTTC	CATAGLFNEQFF
TRBD1	TRBV5-1	TRBJ1-2	many	TGCGCCAGCAGCCCATGGGACAGCTACTATGGCTACACCTTC	CASSPWDSYYGYTF
TRBD2	TRBV5-1	TRBJ2-5	.	TGCGCCAGCAGCGCGGGACTAGCGGGGGAGACGACTCTTAAAGAGACCCAGTACTTC	CASSAGLAGETTLKETQYF
.	TRBV5-1	TRBJ2-7	many	TGCGCCAGCAGCTTGGGACCCGAGCAGTACTTC	CASSLGPEQYF
.	TRBV12-3/TRBV12-4	TRBJ2-2	many	TGTGCCAGCAGCCTGGAGGGCACCGGGGAGCTGTTTTTT	CASSLEGTGELFF
.	TRBV10-3	TRBJ2-3	many	TGTGCCATCAGTGAGTCACGGGGTACAGATACGCAGTATTTT	CAISESRGTDTQYF
.	TRBV27	TRBJ1-3	many	TGTGCCAGCAGTCCCCACCAACAGGGTTTTTATGGAAACACCATATATTTT	CASSPHQQGFYGNTIYF
.	TRBV10-3	TRBJ1-1	few	TGTGCCATCAGTGGGTGGGAGGGGAGAAGTGAAGCTTTCTTT	CAISGWEGRSEAFF
TRBD1	TRBV5-5	TRBJ1-4	.	TGTGCCAGCAGCTTGACAACAGGGGGGTATGAAAAACTGTTTTTT	CASSLTTGGYEKLFF
.	TRBV4-3	TRBJ1-1	many	TGCGCCAGCAGCCATACTAGGGGTTGGGGCACTGAAGCTTTCTTT	CASSHTRGWGTEAFF
.	TRBV6-5	TRBJ2-3	many	TGTGCCAGCAGTTACGGCGGTACTAGCACAGATACGCAGTATTTT	CASSYGGTSTDTQYF
.	TRBV25-1	TRBJ2-7	many	TGTGCCAGCAGTGATTCCCCCCGAGGCAAATACGAGCAGTACTTC	CASSDSPRGKYEQYF
.	TRBV29-1	TRBJ1-4	many	TGCAGCGTTCGGGGGGGCACCACTGAAAAACTGTTTTTT	CSVRGGTTEKLFF
.	TRBV7-6	TRBJ2-3	many	TGTGCCAGCAGCTTATGGGGGGCGGGGGCCACAGATACGCAGTATTTT	CASSLWGAGATDTQYF
TRBD1	TRBV6-6	TRBJ2-7	few	TGTGCCAGCAGGTGGGACAGGAGCTCCTACGAGCAGTACTTC	CASRWDRSSYEQYF
.	TRBV18	TRBJ1-5	many	TGTGCCAGCTCCGTCCGTGGACAATTAAGCAATCAGCCCCAGCATTTT	CASSVRGQLSNQPQHF
.	TRBV30	TRBJ1-2	.	TGTGCCTGGAGTGAAGGGGGGTTGAACTATGGCTACACCTTC	CAWSEGGLNYGYTF
TRBD2	TRBV6-5	TRBJ2-3	many	TGTGCCAGCAGTTACTTGCGGGGGAGCACAGATACGCAGTATTTT	CASSYLRGSTDTQYF
TRBD2	TRBV9	TRBJ2-3	many	TGTGCCCGACTAGCGGGGGGCTACAGCACAGATACGCAGTATTTT	CARLAGGYSTDTQYF
TRBD2	TRBV4-2	TRBJ2-7	many	TGTGCCAGCAGATATTCTAGCGGGGGGGCGGAGGAGCAGTACTTC	CASRYSSGGAEEQYF
TRBD1	TRBV6-1	TRBJ1-5	.	TGTGCCAGCAGTCGAGACAGGGCCCGTAGCAATCAGCCCCAGCATTTT	CASSRDRARSNQPQHF
TRBD2	TRBV7-3	TRBJ2-3	many	TGTGCCAGCAGCCGAGCGGGACTCCCGACAGATACGCAGTATTTT	CASSRAGLPTDTQYF
.	TRBV5-1	TRBJ2-3	many	TGCGCCAGCAGCTTGGGAGGGTCTAGCACAGATACGCAGTATTTT	CASSLGGSSTDTQYF
.	TRBV5-4	TRBJ2-5	many	TGTGCCAGCAGCGAAAGACAAAAACCGGGCCCGGAGTACTTC	CASSERQKPGPEYF
TRBD1	TRBV14	TRBJ2-3	many	TGTGCCAGCAGCCAAGTACAGGGGGCACTGGGGACAGATACGCAGTATTTT	CASSQVQGALGTDTQYF
.	TRBV6-5	TRBJ2-7	few	TGTGCCAGCAGCCGAGGACTCGCCGGGGAGCAGTACTTC	CASSRGLAGEQYF
TRBD1	TRBV6-2/TRBV6-3	TRBJ1-5	many	TGTGCCAGCAGTCCCAGGGGGGGCGGACAGCCCCAGCATTTT	CASSPRGGGQPQHF
.	TRBV4-1	TRBJ2-1	few	TGCGCCAGCAGTCACGGGCCGAATGTCTTCTACAATGAGCAGTTCTTC	CASSHGPNVFYNEQFF
TRBD1	TRBV5-8	TRBJ1-6	many	TGTGCCAGCGAGCCGGGACAGGGGGTTTCACCCCTCCACTTT	CASEPGQGVSPLHF